Each of the 25 T cell receptor beta chains below was sequenced from the same sample in a study of blood T cell repertoires in COVID-19. Data came from immunoSEQ multiplex PCR; TCRdb stores just in-frame clones and leaves some out. Of around 300,000 clones in the sample, approximately 89% are singletons; the top ten hold around 1.6%. The sequenced sample was peripheral blood. The origin of the receptors is a young woman with COVID-19, enrolled during active disease.

This clone turned up a few times. The chain has TRBV7-9 and TRBJ1-2, with D tentatively TRBD1 (6 bases). The CDR3 is 12 residues long. The V end lost 4 bases, the J end lost 12 bases, and 15 bases lay between the germline ends. CDR1 and CDR2 from the germline V gene are SEHNR and FQNEAQ (reference sequence). The CDR3 here is CASSYQQGTNTF. The DNA of the CDR3 is TGTGCCAGCAGCTACCAACAGGGAACCAACACCTTC.

J is TRBJ1-6 and V is TRBV7-7; D gene uncertain. The CDR3 is made up of 16 amino acids. V gave up 1 base and J gave up 8 bases, with 15 bases separating them. Germline V gene lookup returns CDR1 SSHAT and CDR2 FNYEAQ (reference sequence). The CDR3 spells CASSLVGCGMDSPLHF. The CDR3 nucleotides are TGTGCCAGCAGCTTAGTCGGTTGCGGCATGGATTCACCCCTCCACTTT.

With regard to this clone: One end of the junction does not line up with germline, which may come from a read error. J is TRBJ1-1 and V is TRBV28; D perhaps matches TRBD1 (6 bases). The germline V gene has CDR1 MDHEN and CDR2 SYDVKM. The CDR3 length is 15 residues. In DNA, the CDR3 is TGTGCCAGCAGATCCCAGGGGTTGAGGAACGCTGAAGCTTTCTTT. This encodes CASRSQGLRNAEAFF. Full variable domain (rest looked up from reference TRBV28 and TRBJ1-1): DVKVTQSSRYLVKRTGEKVFLECVQDMDHENMFWYRQDPGLGLRLIYFSYDVKMKEKGDIPEGYSVSREKKERFSLILESASTNQTSMYLCASRSQGLRNAEAFFGQGTRLTVV.

Only a few counts were recorded for this clone. The chain carries TRBV4-3 and TRBJ1-6; D not resolved. Looked up from germline, CDR1 is LGHNA and CDR2 is YSLEER. This CDR3 spans 12 amino acids. The V end was cut by 0 bases, the J end by 13 bases, with 7 bases between. For the CDR3, the DNA is TGCGCCAGCAGCCAAGATACTGGTCCCCTCCACTTT. Translating gives CASSQDTGPLHF.

The chain uses TRBV7-9 and TRBJ1-6; D unresolved. The CDR3 runs 11 residues. The germline V and J ends were trimmed by 5 bases and 7 bases, with 3 bases remaining between them. CDR1 is SEHNR, CDR2 FQNEAQ, per germline (reference sequence). CDR3 DNA: TGTGCCAGCAGCCTAAATTCACCCCTCCACTTT. This sequence encodes CASSLNSPLHF.

This clone was picked up a small number of times. The CDR3 DNA reads TGTGCCAGTAGCGGACTAGATGAGCAGTTCTTC. Its protein is CASSGLDEQFF. V and J are TRBV19 and TRBJ2-1; 7 nucleotides align to TRBD2. V gave up 6 bases and J gave up 8 bases; unmatched junction bases: 1. The germline V gene has CDR1 LNHDA and CDR2 SQIVND (reference sequence). The CDR3 is 11 residues long.

The chain has TRBV27 and TRBJ2-7; D ambiguous. Trimming cost V 0 bases and J 7 bases, with 10 bases left between them. Germline lookup yields CDR1 MNHEY and CDR2 SMNVEV (reference sequence). The CDR3 loop spans 13 amino acids. CDR3 protein: CASSLSTRLEQYF. The CDR3 DNA is TGTGCCAGCAGTTTATCGACCAGACTGGAGCAGTACTTC.

The chain couples TRBV10-3 to TRBJ2-2; 14 bases are a match to TRBD2. The CDR3 is made up of 15 amino acids. Germline trimming cut 4 bases from V and 5 bases from J; bases unmatched to any gene: 0. CDR1 and CDR2 (germline): ENHRY, SYGVKD. CDR3 residues: CAISGLAGGTGELFF. CDR3 nucleotides: TGTGCCATCAGTGGACTAGCGGGGGGGACCGGGGAGCTGTTTTTT.

The CDR3 DNA is TGTGCCAGCAGCTTGGCTCCCGGGTACTACGAGCAGTACTTC. Its translation: CASSLAPGYYEQYF. V gene TRBV5-8 combines with J gene TRBJ2-7; D remains ambiguous. The CDR3 covers 14 residues. Germline assignment: CDR1 SGHTS and CDR2 YDEGEE. V lost 0 bases to trimming and J lost 3 bases, with 10 bases between them.

This sequence joins TRBV7-8 and TRBJ1-5; 10 bases line up with TRBD1. V shed 5 bases, J shed 2 bases, and the junction held 9 bases outside the gene matches. Germline loops: CDR1 SGHVS, CDR2 FQNEAQ. The length of the CDR3 is 17 residues. CDR3 protein: CASSPGTGDRRNQPQHF. In DNA form, the CDR3 reads TGTGCCAGCAGCCCAGGGACAGGGGACAGGCGCAATCAGCCCCAGCATTTT.

The CDR3 nucleotides are TGTGCCAGCAGCTTCAGGGTCGGGTCTGGAAACACCATATATTTT. It codes for CASSFRVGSGNTIYF. The J gene is TRBJ1-3, the V gene TRBV7-2; the D gene is possibly TRBD1 (5 bases). V lost 3 bases and J lost 1, with 10 bases in between. The CDR3 spans 15 residues. Per the germline V gene, CDR1 is SGHTA and CDR2 is FQGNSA.

This clone has a handful of counts. V and J are TRBV7-9 and TRBJ2-2; no definite D call. There are 13 residues in the CDR3. Between the trimmed V and J ends, which lost 5 bases and 1 base, there was a span of 5 bases. The germline CDR1 and CDR2 sequences are SEHNR and FQNEAQ (reference sequence). This chain's CDR3 is CASSQQNTGELFF. CDR3 in DNA: TGTGCCAGCAGCCAACAGAACACCGGGGAGCTGTTTTTT. The complete variable domain, with remaining parts taken from reference TRBV7-9 and TRBJ2-2, reads DTGVSQNPRHKITKRGQNVTFRCDPISEHNRLYWYRQTLGQGPEFLTYFQNEAQLEKSRLLSDRFSAERPKGSFSTLEIQRTEQGDSAMYLCASSQQNTGELFFGEGSRLTVL.

The chain carries TRBV3-1 (or the pseudogene TRBV3-2) and TRBJ2-4, with D possibly matching TRBD1 (5 bases). From germline, CDR1 is LGHDT and CDR2 YNNKEL (reference sequence). CDR3 length: 14 amino acids. Trimming removed 3 bases at V and 6 bases at J, with 12 bases between. The CDR3 here is CASSHYLGRNIQYF. CDR3 DNA: TGTGCCAGCAGCCATTATTTGGGGCGAAACATTCAGTACTTC.

The chain couples TRBV2 to TRBJ1-2, with D tentatively TRBD1 (6 bases). Germline CDR1 is SNHLY and CDR2 is FYNNEI. The CDR3 has 15 residues. Trimming took 8 bases from V and 0 from J, leaving 16 bases between them. The CDR3 coding sequence is TGTGCCAGCCAGATCACAGACAGGTCTAACTATGGCTACACCTTC. Amino acid sequence: CASQITDRSNYGYTF.

The J gene is TRBJ2-7, the V gene TRBV5-8; 7 bases are shared with TRBD1. In germline, CDR1 is SGHTS, CDR2 YDEGEE. The CDR3 sequence is 19 residues long. Unmatched junction bases numbered 16, after V lost 1 base and J lost 0 bases. The CDR3 is CASSLTPYDPQGSSYEQYV. As DNA, the CDR3 is TGTGCCAGCAGCTTGACTCCCTATGACCCACAGGGGAGCTCCTACGAGCAGTACGTC.

V is TRBV9 and J is TRBJ1-1, with D possibly being TRBD1 (5 bases). The length of the CDR3 is 14 residues. V gave up 1 base and J gave up 0 bases, with 7 bases separating them. From germline, CDR1 is SGDLS and CDR2 YYNGEE. The CDR3 protein is CASSVTGMNTEAFF. For the CDR3, the DNA is TGTGCCAGCAGCGTAACAGGCATGAACACTGAAGCTTTCTTT. Complete variable domain (other parts from reference TRBV9 and TRBJ1-1): DSGVTQTPKHLITATGQRVTLRCSPRSGDLSVYWYQQSLDQGLQFLIQYYNGEERAKGNILERFSAQQFPDLHSELNLSSLELGDSALYFCASSVTGMNTEAFFGQGTRLTVV.

The V and J genes are TRBV6-2 or TRBV6-3 and TRBJ1-1; 11 bases align to TRBD1. The trim removed 4 bases at V and 3 bases at J, leaving 1 base unmatched. The CDR3 length is 14 residues. Germline V gives CDR1 MNHEY, CDR2 SVGEGT. In DNA, the CDR3 is TGTGCCAGCAGTTGGGGACAGGGGGACACTGAAGCTTTCTTT. This gives the protein CASSWGQGDTEAFF.

The chain joins TRBV18 to TRBJ2-7; D is possibly TRBD1 (5 bases). Germline lookup yields CDR1 KGHSH and CDR2 LQKENI. Trimming stripped 4 bases from V and 5 bases from J, with 15 bases between. This CDR3 comprises 14 residues. In DNA, the CDR3 is TGTGCCAGCTCACTTTCCGTACAGGACCACGAGCAGTACTTC. Its protein is CASSLSVQDHEQYF.

The V and J genes are TRBV6-5 and TRBJ1-2, with TRBD1 matching 8 bases. V dropped 2 bases and J dropped 4; count of bases not matched to a gene: 3. This CDR3 comprises 14 residues. Germline V CDR1 and CDR2: MNHEY, SVGAGI. CDR3 protein: CASSYRDRGYGYTF. The CDR3 DNA reads as TGTGCCAGCAGTTACCGAGACAGGGGCTATGGCTACACCTTC.

The rearrangement links TRBV6-4 to TRBJ1-3, with no clear D. The CDR3 spans 16 residues. Germline-derived CDR1 and CDR2 are MRHNA and SNTAGT. V gave up 6 bases and J gave up 0 bases, with 15 bases separating them. In nucleotides, the CDR3 is TGTGCCAGCAGACTACCCCTTTCCTACTCTGGAAACACCATATATTTT. Translation gives CASRLPLSYSGNTIYF.

The V and J genes are TRBV18 and TRBJ1-5, with 7 bases fitting TRBD1. Germline CDR1 KGHSH, CDR2 LQKENI. The CDR3 contains 15 residues. J lost 3 bases, V lost 3 bases, and 5 bases had no gene match. The CDR3 DNA sequence: TGTGCCAGCTCACCTCGACAGGGTTACAATCAGCCCCAGCATTTT. The encoded protein is CASSPRQGYNQPQHF.

The chain employs TRBV29-1 and TRBJ2-1, with TRBD2 matching 14 bases. This CDR3 spans 14 amino acids. Germline values: CDR1 SQVTM, CDR2 ANQGSEA. Unmatched junction bases numbered 9, after V lost 8 bases and J lost 9 bases. In DNA form, the CDR3 reads TGCAGCCTACGGACTAGCGGGGGGTTGGGTGAGCAGTTCTTC. Translated: CSLRTSGGLGEQFF.

The gene calls are TRBV3-1 (or the pseudogene TRBV3-2) and TRBJ2-7; maybe TRBD1 (5 bases). Germline-derived CDR1 and CDR2 are LGHDT and YNNKEL (reference sequence). CDR3 length: 14 residues. Trimming pared 1 base from V and 0 bases from J, leaving 7 bases between. The CDR3, as DNA: TGTGCCAGCAGCCAAGCAGGGATCTCCTACGAGCAGTACTTC. It specifies CASSQAGISYEQYF.

This clone was seen a few times. The chain couples TRBV27 to TRBJ1-2, with D maybe TRBD1 (5 bases). CDR3 length: 16 amino acids. Germline V gene data show CDR1 as MNHEY and CDR2 as SMNVEV (reference sequence). Deletions cut 5 bases from V and 2 bases from J, with 18 bases between. Here the CDR3 DNA reads TGTGCCAGCAGTCCTGAAGGCGGGGGACGGAACTATGGCTACACCTTC. Translation: CASSPEGGGRNYGYTF.

This clone has just one count. The J gene is TRBJ2-5, the V gene TRBV24-1; tentatively, D is TRBD2 (7 bases). From germline, CDR1 is KGHDR and CDR2 SFDVKD. Trimming stripped 2 bases from V and 5 bases from J, with 11 bases between. CDR3 length equals 14 residues. The DNA for the CDR3 is TGTGCCACCAGTGATTCGGGGGGCTGGGAGACCCAGTACTTC. The encoded protein is CATSDSGGWETQYF.